Listed below are T cell receptor beta chains from one sample, sequenced in a study of cytomegalovirus exposure and HLA in healthy donors. Using immunoSEQ multiplex PCR, the repertoire was profiled, and TCRdb retains in-frame clones only, with some absent. The repertoire holds 200,000 to 250,000 clones, with 82% as singletons. Sequenced sample: PBMCs. The source of these receptors is a woman aged 40 to 55 in good health and CMV-seronegative. The CDR3 runs from the conserved cysteine through the conserved F or W. The order of the fields is J gene, clone size, V gene, D gene, CDR3 protein, CDR3 DNA. A D gene is named only where the DNA matches it firmly. Part of the rows lack a size; the others show once, few, many or a class for expanded clones.

j_call: TRBJ2-5; clone_size: NA; v_call: TRBV6-1; d_call: TRBD1; cdr3_aa: CASTLGQYRETQYF; cdr3_nt: TGTGCCAGCACCTTGGGACAGTACCGGGAGACCCAGTACTTC
j_call: TRBJ2-2; clone_size: NA; v_call: TRBV7-3; d_call: NA; cdr3_aa: CASKGRNTGELFF; cdr3_nt: TGTGCCAGCAAGGGGCGGAACACCGGGGAGCTGTTTTTT
j_call: TRBJ2-3; clone_size: NA; v_call: TRBV5-4; d_call: TRBD2; cdr3_aa: CASRFWGGRAPDTQYF; cdr3_nt: TGTGCCAGCAGGTTTTGGGGAGGGAGGGCCCCAGATACGCAGTATTTT
j_call: TRBJ2-1; clone_size: NA; v_call: TRBV19; d_call: TRBD2; cdr3_aa: CASSILSGGSEQFF; cdr3_nt: TGTGCCAGTAGTATTCTCTCGGGGGGTAGTGAGCAGTTCTTC
j_call: TRBJ2-1; clone_size: NA; v_call: TRBV5-6; d_call: TRBD2; cdr3_aa: CASRADRREVGNEQFF; cdr3_nt: TGTGCCAGCAGAGCGGACCGGCGGGAGGTTGGCAATGAGCAGTTCTTC
j_call: TRBJ2-7; clone_size: NA; v_call: TRBV7-3; d_call: TRBD2; cdr3_aa: CASSAGLADEQYF; cdr3_nt: TGTGCCAGCAGCGCGGGACTAGCGGACGAGCAGTACTTC
j_call: TRBJ2-2; clone_size: NA; v_call: TRBV30; d_call: TRBD2; cdr3_aa: CACGRPGGNTGELFF; cdr3_nt: TGTGCCTGCGGACGCCCGGGGGGGAACACCGGGGAGCTGTTTTTT
j_call: TRBJ2-5; clone_size: NA; v_call: TRBV5-1; d_call: TRBD2; cdr3_aa: CASSFLAVAQETQYF; cdr3_nt: TGCGCCAGCAGCTTTCTAGCGGTGGCCCAAGAGACCCAGTACTTC
j_call: TRBJ2-7; clone_size: once; v_call: TRBV4-1; d_call: NA; cdr3_aa: CASSQDNTVRYEQYF; cdr3_nt: TGTGCCAGCAGCCAAGATAATACGGTTCGGTACGAGCAGTACTTC
j_call: TRBJ2-2; clone_size: NA; v_call: TRBV2; d_call: TRBD2; cdr3_aa: CASAGGGTGELFF; cdr3_nt: TGTGCCAGCGCGGGAGGGGGCACCGGGGAGCTGTTTTTT
j_call: TRBJ1-2; clone_size: NA; v_call: TRBV4-1; d_call: NA; cdr3_aa: CASSQEGAGLGYTF; cdr3_nt: TGCGCCAGCAGCCAAGAAGGGGCAGGGCTTGGCTACACCTTC
j_call: TRBJ2-1; clone_size: NA; v_call: TRBV5-1; d_call: TRBD1; cdr3_aa: CASSLAPGQGYNEQFF; cdr3_nt: TGCGCCAGCAGCTTGGCACCGGGACAGGGGTACAATGAGCAGTTCTTC
j_call: TRBJ2-3; clone_size: NA; v_call: TRBV4-2; d_call: TRBD2; cdr3_aa: CASSPVGRLAGAPDTQYF; cdr3_nt: TGTGCCAGCAGCCCCGTCGGTAGGCTAGCGGGTGCACCGGATACGCAGTATTTT
j_call: TRBJ1-2; clone_size: NA; v_call: TRBV7-8; d_call: NA; cdr3_aa: CASIGRMGDGYTF; cdr3_nt: TGTGCCAGCATAGGGAGAATGGGAGATGGCTACACCTTC
j_call: TRBJ2-7; clone_size: NA; v_call: TRBV23-1; d_call: NA; cdr3_aa: CASSQTGSTYEQYF; cdr3_nt: TGCGCCAGCAGTCAAACAGGGTCAACCTACGAGCAGTACTTC
j_call: TRBJ1-2; clone_size: NA; v_call: TRBV15; d_call: NA; cdr3_aa: CATSQYTGYTF; cdr3_nt: TGTGCCACCAGCCAATACACAGGCTACACCTTC
j_call: TRBJ2-1; clone_size: NA; v_call: TRBV30; d_call: NA; cdr3_aa: CACQRATYNEQFF; cdr3_nt: TGTGCCTGCCAGCGGGCAACCTACAATGAGCAGTTCTTC
j_call: TRBJ1-1; clone_size: NA; v_call: TRBV5-1; d_call: TRBD1; cdr3_aa: CASSLTGVALEAFF; cdr3_nt: TGCGCCAGCAGCCTAACAGGGGTAGCGTTAGAAGCTTTCTTT
j_call: TRBJ1-2; clone_size: NA; v_call: TRBV27; d_call: NA; cdr3_aa: CASSFSGGLNYGYTF; cdr3_nt: TGTGCCAGCAGTTTTAGCGGGGGGCTGAACTATGGCTACACCTTC
j_call: TRBJ2-7; clone_size: NA; v_call: TRBV7-6; d_call: NA; cdr3_aa: CASSGSGAGEYEQYF; cdr3_nt: TGTGCCAGCAGCGGTTCGGGAGCCGGGGAATACGAGCAGTACTTC
j_call: TRBJ2-7; clone_size: NA; v_call: TRBV4-2; d_call: TRBD2; cdr3_aa: CASSRNEGLAGNEQYF; cdr3_nt: TGTGCCAGCAGCCGGAACGAGGGACTAGCGGGAAACGAGCAGTACTTC
j_call: TRBJ2-7; clone_size: NA; v_call: TRBV5-8; d_call: NA; cdr3_aa: CASSFPGTYEQYF; cdr3_nt: TGTGCCAGCAGCTTTCCAGGGACCTACGAGCAGTACTTC
j_call: TRBJ1-1; clone_size: NA; v_call: TRBV5-1; d_call: TRBD1; cdr3_aa: CASSFTGVDTEAFF; cdr3_nt: TGCGCCAGCAGCTTTACAGGGGTAGACACTGAAGCTTTCTTT
j_call: TRBJ1-5; clone_size: few; v_call: TRBV4-1; d_call: NA; cdr3_aa: CASSGFAGGQPQHF; cdr3_nt: TGCGCCAGCAGCGGATTTGCCGGGGGTCAGCCCCAGCATTTT
j_call: TRBJ2-3; clone_size: few; v_call: TRBV18; d_call: TRBD2; cdr3_aa: CASSLHPAGSTDTQYF; cdr3_nt: TGTGCCAGCTCACTCCACCCAGCGGGAAGCACAGATACGCAGTATTTT